These 28 T cell receptor beta chains were sequenced from one sample in a study of relationships among human T cell subsets. From mRNA, alpha and beta CDR3 regions were amplified using semiquantitative ARM-PCR. ARM-PCR used tagged nested gene-specific primers, then communal superprimers for exponential amplification. TCRdb reprocessed the multiplex PCR reads via MiXCR and lists one record per CDR3 protein. Here the sample spans some 13,000 distinct CDR3 sequences, 50% to 75% being singletons. CD4+CD25+ regulatory T cells came from anti-CD25 bead selection of positively selected CD4+ cells. The source material was Tregs sorted from blood. These receptors were collected from a middle-aged man in good health.

V gene TRBV7-4 combines with J gene TRBJ2-7, with TRBD1 identical over 7 bases. The germline V gene encodes CDR1 SGHVT and CDR2 SQSDAQ. The CDR3 sequence is 16 residues long. Losses at the gene ends were 3 bases for V and 4 bases for J; bases not matched to a gene: 12. CDR3 DNA sequence: TGTGCCAGCAGCTTCGTAGGGACAGAAGATTTTTACGAGCAGTACTTC. This translates into CASSFVGTEDFYEQYF.

This clonotype was seen a handful of times. CDR3 DNA: TGTGCCAGCAGCTTAGGCGGGGTGTACACAGATACGCAGTATTTT. This encodes CASSLGGVYTDTQYF. The J gene is TRBJ2-3, the V gene TRBV11-2; perhaps TRBD2 as D (6 bases). V was trimmed by 1 base and J by 2 bases, leaving 10 bases between them. CDR1 and CDR2 from the germline V gene are SGHAT and FQNNGV. This CDR3 spans 15 amino acids.

J is TRBJ1-5 and V is TRBV6-1; D is undetermined. CDR1 and CDR2 (germline): MNHNS, SASEGT. The CDR3 loop spans 15 amino acids. V was cut by 4 bases and J by 0 bases, with 10 bases left in between. For the CDR3, the DNA is TGTGCCAGCAGTGTAGACGGTGGTAGCAATCAGCCCCAGCATTTT. Protein product: CASSVDGGSNQPQHF.

A few counts support this clonotype. CDR3 protein: CASGAQRGYNEQFF. In nucleotides, the CDR3 is TGTGCCAGCGGAGCCCAGCGGGGATACAATGAGCAGTTCTTC. The chain carries TRBV6-6 and TRBJ2-1, with TRBD2 identical over 7 bases. Germline V gene sequence: CDR1 MNHNY, CDR2 SVGAGI (reference sequence). The CDR3 is 14 residues long. After removal of 8 bases from V and 4 bases from J, the junction contained 8 bases not matched to a gene.

This chain connects TRBV6-5 to TRBJ2-3; D is undetermined. The V and J ends lost 0 bases and 5 bases respectively, with 12 bases between them. The CDR3 extends over 15 amino acids. Germline CDR1 and CDR2: MNHEY and SVGAGI. CDR3 residues: CASSYSRQPGDTQYF. The CDR3 nucleotides read TGTGCCAGCAGTTACTCGAGGCAGCCAGGAGATACGCAGTATTTT.

The chain carries TRBV27 and TRBJ1-4; D ambiguous. Germline CDR1 MNHEY, CDR2 SMNVEV (reference sequence). V was pared by 3 bases and J by 0 bases, with 8 bases between. The CDR3 has 15 amino acids. The CDR3 sequence is CASSLNGATNEKLFF. CDR3 nucleotide sequence: TGTGCCAGCAGTTTGAACGGCGCAACTAATGAAAAACTGTTTTTT.

In its sample, this clonotype ranks as medium-sized. At one end the junction does not follow the germline gene, possibly because of a read error. CDR3 nucleotide sequence: TGTGCCAGCAGCTTAGAACCGACGGCTAGGACCATTTTC. Translated: CASSLEPTARTIF. V usage is TRBV11-1 and J usage is TRBJ1-1; D unresolved. This CDR3 region has 13 residues. Per germline, CDR1 SGHAT and CDR2 FQDESV (reference sequence).

The rearrangement joins TRBV7-9 to TRBJ1-1; no firm D call. Deletions cut 2 bases from V and 3 bases from J, with 7 bases between. CDR1 is SEHNR and CDR2 is FQNEAQ in the germline V gene (reference sequence). This CDR3 comprises 13 residues. The CDR3 spells CASSLISDTEAFF. Written as DNA, the CDR3 is TGTGCCAGCAGCTTAATTTCGGACACTGAAGCTTTCTTT.

As concerns this clonotype: At one end the junction does not follow the germline gene, possibly because of a read error. The CDR3: CSVERTGKVNEQFF. Here the CDR3 DNA reads TGCAGCGTCGAACGGACAGGGAAGGTCAATGAACAGTTCTTC. The V and J genes are TRBV29-1 and TRBJ2-1; 8 nucleotides line up with TRBD1. From germline, CDR1 is SQVTM and CDR2 ANQGSEA. This CDR3 is built from 14 residues.

The J gene is TRBJ2-1, the V gene TRBV27; no firm D call. Trimming removed 6 bases at V and 1 base at J, with 13 bases between. CDR1 is MNHEY, CDR2 SMNVEV, per germline (reference sequence). This CDR3 is 15 amino acids long. The CDR3 sequence is CASRLSWESYNEQFF. CDR3 bases: TGTGCCAGCAGGCTTTCTTGGGAATCCTACAATGAGCAGTTCTTC.

Concerning this clonotype: At one end, the junction sequence differs from germline, possibly due to a read error. The chain has TRBV10-2 and TRBJ2-1; D remains unclear. Germline loops: CDR1 WSHSY, CDR2 SAAADI. The CDR3 consists of 11 residues. This CDR3 is CAGSEVNEQFF. The CDR3 region has the DNA TGCGCCGGCAGTGAGGTCAATGAGCAGTTCTTC.

This clonotype was detected only once. J is TRBJ2-1 and V is TRBV29-1, with 7 bases identical to TRBD1. The CDR3 covers 12 residues. J was trimmed by 7 bases and V by 4 bases; bases with no gene match: 4. The germline V gene has CDR1 SQVTM and CDR2 ANQGSEA. CDR3 in DNA: TGCAGCGTTGTAGGGGGCGGGAATGAGCAGTTCTTC. It encodes CSVVGGGNEQFF.

This clonotype was detected a few times. The chain carries TRBV4-2 and TRBJ2-1; D not certain. The CDR3 spans 15 residues. V lost 0 bases and J 6 bases, leaving 12 bases between the germline ends. Germline V gene sequence: CDR1 LGHNA, CDR2 YNFKEQ. CDR3 sequence: CASSQENGDGNEQFF. The CDR3 DNA follows: TGTGCCAGCAGCCAAGAAAATGGCGACGGCAATGAGCAGTTCTTC.

The CDR3 nucleotides read TGTGCCAGCTCACCGCCTGCGGGAGGGCCAAATACGCAGTATTTT. It translates to CASSPPAGGPNTQYF. The chain carries TRBV18 and TRBJ2-3; TRBD2 agrees at 9 bases. The CDR3 extends over 15 amino acids. Trimming took 3 bases from V and 7 from J; bases not matched to a gene: 8. The V gene's germline CDR1 is KGHSH and CDR2 LQKENI.

This chain uses TRBV5-1 with TRBJ2-1; 11 nucleotides match TRBD2. This CDR3 is 14 amino acids long. Germline trimming cut 4 bases from V and 4 bases from J; bases unmatched to any gene: 1. Germline CDR1 SGHRS, CDR2 YFSETQ. The CDR3 is CASSIAGGYNEQFF. The CDR3, as DNA: TGCGCCAGCAGCATAGCGGGAGGGTACAATGAGCAGTTCTTC.

DNA for the CDR3: TGTGCCAGCAGCTTCCCCAGCACAGATACGCAGTATTTT. Translation: CASSFPSTDTQYF. The rearrangement links TRBV7-9 to TRBJ2-3; D gene uncertain. Trimming removed 3 bases from V and 0 bases from J, with 4 bases in between. Germline V gives CDR1 SEHNR, CDR2 FQNEAQ (reference sequence). The CDR3 sequence is 13 residues long. Combining the CDR3 with reference TRBV7-9 and TRBJ2-3 gives the whole variable domain DTGVSQNPRHKITKRGQNVTFRCDPISEHNRLYWYRQTLGQGPEFLTYFQNEAQLEKSRLLSDRFSAERPKGSFSTLEIQRTEQGDSAMYLCASSFPSTDTQYFGPGTRLTVL.

The gene calls are TRBV28 and TRBJ2-7; no definite D call. Germline CDR1 MDHEN, CDR2 SYDVKM. CDR3 length: 13 amino acids. V dropped 6 bases and J dropped 13 bases, with 22 bases sitting between them. The CDR3 sequence is CASSSPQDGPTYF. CDR3 bases: TGTGCCAGCAGCTCCCCTCAGGACGGGCCTACTTACTTC.

CDR3 sequence: CASSPQGLAGQETQYF. The CDR3 region has the DNA TGTGCCAGCAGCCCGCAGGGACTAGCGGGGCAAGAGACCCAGTACTTC. This chain uses TRBV7-3 with TRBJ2-5; 13 nucleotides line up with TRBD2. The germline gives CDR1 SGHTA, CDR2 FQGTGA. This CDR3 has 16 amino acids. The J segment lost 2 bases and the V segment lost 5 bases, leaving 5 bases of the junction unmatched.

V and J are TRBV20-1 and TRBJ2-7; no clear D. The CDR3 has 11 amino acids. V lost 6 bases to trimming and J lost 3 bases, with 9 bases between them. Germline loops: CDR1 DFQATT, CDR2 SNEGSKA (reference sequence). The CDR3 region is CSATDDYEQYF. In DNA form, the CDR3 reads TGCAGTGCGACGGACGACTACGAGCAGTACTTC.

Judged by abundance, this clonotype is medium-sized (0.01 to 0.1%). This chain uses TRBV11-2 with TRBJ2-2; D is ambiguous. V was shortened by 3 bases and J by 5 bases, with 13 bases between the two germline ends. The V gene's germline CDR1 is SGHAT and CDR2 FQNNGV. The length of the CDR3 is 15 residues. The CDR3 reads CASSFLTSGTGELFF. CDR3 coding DNA: TGTGCCAGCAGCTTTTTAACATCCGGGACCGGGGAGCTGTTTTTT.

This sequence joins TRBV5-1 and TRBJ2-7; TRBD2 matches 10 bases. This CDR3 has 16 amino acids. V was clipped by 0 bases and J by 5 bases; unmatched bases: 8. Germline V gene data show CDR1 as SGHRS and CDR2 as YFSETQ. For the CDR3, the DNA is TGCGCCAGCAGCTTGGTAGGCGCTAGCGGGAGCCACGAGCAGTACTTC. This translates into CASSLVGASGSHEQYF.

The gene calls are TRBV20-1 and TRBJ2-1; 16 bases map to TRBD2. The CDR3 contains 17 residues. The V segment lost 4 bases and the J segment 6 bases; nucleotides outside the gene matches: 9. Per germline, CDR1 DFQATT and CDR2 SNEGSKA (reference sequence). CDR3 sequence: CSAMLGTSGGAGNEQFF. CDR3 nucleotides: TGCAGTGCTATGTTGGGGACTAGCGGGGGGGCCGGCAATGAGCAGTTCTTC.

The CDR3 sequence: CASSCSPATGFYGYTF. CDR3 DNA: TGTGCCAGCAGTTGCTCGCCGGCGACAGGGTTCTATGGCTACACCTTC. The rearrangement joins TRBV6-6 to TRBJ1-2, with 7 bases identical to TRBD1. CDR3 size: 16 residues. Trimming took 4 bases from V and 4 from J; bases not matched to a gene: 12. Germline-derived CDR1 and CDR2 are MNHNY and SVGAGI (reference sequence).

This clonotype was observed a few times. The rearrangement uses TRBV11-2 and TRBJ2-3, with 8 bases matching TRBD2. From germline, CDR1 is SGHAT and CDR2 FQNNGV. This CDR3 has 15 amino acids. J gave up 2 bases and V 8 bases, and 9 bases lay outside the gene matches. The CDR3 DNA sequence: TGTGCCAGCCGGAGAGCGGGGGCCTACACAGATACGCAGTATTTT. Protein: CASRRAGAYTDTQYF.

This chain links TRBV5-1 with TRBJ2-4; TRBD2 agrees at 8 bases. The CDR3 contains 17 residues. Germline CDR1 and CDR2: SGHRS and YFSETQ. V gave up 3 bases and J gave up 1 base; unmatched junction bases: 9. CDR3 bases: TGCGCCAGCAGCTCGCTACTTAGCGGGACCGCCAAAAACATTCAGTACTTC. It encodes CASSSLLSGTAKNIQYF. The complete variable domain, with remaining parts taken from reference TRBV5-1 and TRBJ2-4, reads KAGVTQTPRYLIKTRGQQVTLSCSPISGHRSVSWYQQTPGQGLQFLFEYFSETQRNKGNFPGRFSGRQFSNSRSEMNVSTLELGDSALYLCASSSLLSGTAKNIQYFGAGTRLSVL.

The chain carries TRBV28 and TRBJ1-2; 8 bases fit TRBD1. The CDR3 contains 12 residues. Per the germline V gene, CDR1 is MDHEN and CDR2 is SYDVKM. V shed 11 bases, J shed 4 bases, and the junction held 6 bases outside the gene matches. The CDR3 sequence is CALRTGTYGYTF. CDR3 nucleotide sequence: TGTGCCTTACGGACAGGGACCTATGGCTACACCTTC.

This clonotype showed up just a few times. This chain uses TRBV14 with TRBJ1-1, with 7 bases identical to TRBD1. The junction had 6 bases not matched to a gene; V was cut back by 10 bases and J by 4 bases. From germline, CDR1 is SGHDN and CDR2 FVKESK. CDR3 length: 12 amino acids. The CDR3 loop is CATDRDGTEAFF. The CDR3 DNA follows: TGTGCCACCGACAGGGATGGCACTGAAGCTTTCTTT.

The genes are TRBV6-2 or TRBV6-3 and TRBJ2-7; D gene ambiguous. The V end was cut by 0 bases, the J end by 2 bases, with 5 bases between. Per germline, CDR1 MNHEY and CDR2 SVGEGT. The CDR3 consists of 13 residues. The CDR3 loop reads CASSYSRPYEQYF. CDR3 nucleotide sequence: TGTGCCAGCAGTTACTCAAGGCCCTACGAGCAGTACTTC.